Below, 27 T cell receptor beta chains from the same sample are listed, as sequenced in a study of OX40 agonist ivuxolimab in advanced cancers. Sequencing used immunoSEQ multiplex PCR; TCRdb keeps in-frame clones, though not all of them. Of some 75,000 clones in the sample, roughly 86% were seen once. The sample was CD4+ or CD8+ T cells sorted from blood, taken in a trial of the OX40 agonist ivuxolimab. The receptors derive from an adult with an advanced solid tumor such as melanoma, head and neck, liver or kidney cancer.

The chain employs TRBV27 and TRBJ1-1; 9 positions match TRBD1. The CDR3 is made up of 13 amino acids. V lost 5 bases to trimming and J lost 7 bases; unmatched junction nucleotides: 5. Germline lookup yields CDR1 MNHEY and CDR2 SMNVEV (reference sequence). The CDR3 DNA is TGTGCCAGCAGTCCGCCGGGACAGGGTGAAGCTTTCTTT. Amino acids: CASSPPGQGEAFF.

The chain joins TRBV6-6 to TRBJ2-2; 7 nucleotides match TRBD2. The V and J ends lost 5 bases and 5 bases, in that order; junction bases with no gene match: 8. Germline CDR1 and CDR2: MNHNY and SVGAGI (reference sequence). CDR3 length equals 15 residues. Here the CDR3 DNA reads TGTGCCAGCAGTCCCCGGGGAGGGAGGACCGGGGAGCTGTTTTTT. Amino acid sequence: CASSPRGGRTGELFF.

Points on this clone: The identical CDR3 is also encoded by other nucleotide sequences in the sample. The rearrangement uses TRBV30 and TRBJ2-1, with TRBD2 identical over 8 bases. CDR3 length equals 15 residues. V shed 5 bases and J 3 bases; nucleotides not matched to a gene: 9. Germline CDR1 is GTSNPN and CDR2 is SVGIG (reference sequence). CDR3 bases: TGTGCCTGGGGGCGGGGGGCAGTGGGCTACAATGAGCAGTTCTTC. Residues: CAWGRGAVGYNEQFF.

The chain carries TRBV10-3 and TRBJ2-3; possible D gene TRBD1, 5 bases. There are 14 residues in the CDR3. Trimming shortened V by 10 bases and J by 2 bases, and 16 bases separated the two germline ends. CDR1 and CDR2 (germline): ENHRY, SYGVKD. The CDR3 region is CASQLAGNTDTQYF. The CDR3 DNA reads as TGTGCCAGCCAACTGGCAGGGAACACAGATACGCAGTATTTT.

The chain joins TRBV7-2 to TRBJ1-2, with D possibly being TRBD1 (5 bases). The CDR3 spans 15 residues. Germline CDR1 reads SGHTA; CDR2 reads FQGNSA. With 1 base removed from V and 3 bases from J, the gap between germline ends came to 12 bases. CDR3 DNA sequence: TGTGCCAGCAGCTTAGATCCAGGGAGCTACTATGGCTACACCTTC. Protein: CASSLDPGSYYGYTF.

The chain joins TRBV19 to TRBJ1-2, with no clear D. The CDR3 length is 15 residues. The V gene's germline CDR1 is LNHDA and CDR2 SQIVND (reference sequence). The V and J ends lost 4 bases and 1 base respectively, with 13 bases between them. Here the CDR3 DNA reads TGTGCCAGTAGTAGTCGACTGGGGAGTAACTATGGCTACACCTTC. Residues: CASSSRLGSNYGYTF. Looking up the rest from reference TRBV19 and TRBJ1-2 gives the full variable domain: DGGITQSPKYLFRKEGQNVTLSCEQNLNHDAMYWYRQDPGQGLRLIYYSQIVNDFQKGDIAEGYSVSREKKESFPLTVTSAQKNPTAFYLCASSSRLGSNYGYTFGSGTRLTVV.

The V call is TRBV7-9, the J call TRBJ1-6; D may be TRBD1 (5 bases). V was cut by 5 bases and J by 9 bases, with 20 bases left in between. This CDR3 is 16 amino acids long. CDR1 is SEHNR, CDR2 FQNEAQ, per germline (reference sequence). This chain's CDR3 is CASSLWGGGTGSPLHF. In nucleotides, the CDR3 is TGTGCCAGCAGCCTATGGGGTGGGGGGACTGGTTCACCCCTCCACTTT.

J is TRBJ1-2 and V is TRBV7-9; 10 bases agree with TRBD1. The CDR3 is 13 amino acids. From germline, CDR1 is SEHNR and CDR2 FQNEAQ (reference sequence). V dropped 4 bases and J dropped 8; count of bases not matched to a gene: 4. The DNA for the CDR3 is TGTGCCAGCAGCTCTTCGACAGGGGGCGGCTACACCTTC. Translated, it gives CASSSSTGGGYTF.

This clone came up once. This chain uses TRBV4-2 with TRBJ1-2, with TRBD1 as a possible D gene (6 bases). The V gene lost 0 bases and the J gene lost 8 bases, with 13 bases spanning the gap. The CDR3 has 14 residues. Germline CDR1 reads LGHNA; CDR2 reads YNFKEQ. CDR3 coding DNA: TGTGCCAGCAGCCAAGATGGGGGGCGCAGAGGCTACACCTTC. As protein: CASSQDGGRRGYTF.

This clone occurred once. The gene calls are TRBV10-2 and TRBJ1-2; D is unclear. Germline V gene lookup returns CDR1 WSHSY and CDR2 SAAADI. Trimming pared 0 bases from V and 8 bases from J, leaving 7 bases between. CDR3 length: 12 amino acids. The CDR3 nucleotides are TGCGCCAGCAGTGAGTCGAAGCAGGGCTACACCTTC. Encoded protein: CASSESKQGYTF.

J is TRBJ1-2 and V is TRBV5-1; 11 positions agree with TRBD1. V gave up 4 bases and J gave up 5 bases; unmatched junction bases: 7. The germline gives CDR1 SGHRS, CDR2 YFSETQ. The CDR3 runs 15 residues. This CDR3 reads CASSRSGTGGYGYTF. The CDR3 bases are TGCGCCAGCAGCCGTTCCGGGACAGGGGGATATGGCTACACCTTC.

This clone came up once. The V and J genes are TRBV28 and TRBJ2-7; D is perhaps TRBD2 (5 bases). The CDR3 consists of 16 residues. The V end lost 5 bases, the J end lost 0 bases, and 17 bases lay between the germline ends. Per germline, CDR1 MDHEN and CDR2 SYDVKM. The CDR3 here is CASSNPPGIFSYEQYF. In DNA form, the CDR3 reads TGTGCCAGCAGTAACCCGCCGGGGATATTCTCCTACGAGCAGTACTTC. Complete variable domain (other parts from reference TRBV28 and TRBJ2-7): DVKVTQSSRYLVKRTGEKVFLECVQDMDHENMFWYRQDPGLGLRLIYFSYDVKMKEKGDIPEGYSVSREKKERFSLILESASTNQTSMYLCASSNPPGIFSYEQYFGPGTRLTVT.

The rearrangement uses TRBV15 and TRBJ1-4; D perhaps matches TRBD1 (6 bases). This CDR3 comprises 15 residues. With 5 bases removed from V and 8 bases from J, the gap between germline ends came to 18 bases. From germline, CDR1 is LNHNV and CDR2 YYDKDF (reference sequence). The CDR3 spells CATSRSPQGGEKLFF. CDR3 bases: TGTGCCACCAGCCGCTCGCCCCAAGGGGGGGAAAAACTGTTTTTT.

This chain joins TRBV29-1 and TRBJ1-1, with TRBD1 matching over 8 bases. Looked up from germline, CDR1 is SQVTM and CDR2 is ANQGSEA. The CDR3 is made up of 13 amino acids. V shed 4 bases and J 6 bases; nucleotides not matched to a gene: 7. CDR3 protein: CSVARQGTAEAFF. The CDR3 DNA reads TGCAGCGTTGCAAGACAGGGGACGGCTGAAGCTTTCTTT.

This clone has more than one count but fewer than ten. This rearrangement joins TRBV6-6 to TRBJ2-7, with D perhaps given as TRBD1 or TRBD2 (5 bases each). V was clipped by 5 bases and J by 3 bases, with 17 bases between them. This CDR3 is 15 amino acids long. Germline V gene sequence: CDR1 MNHNY, CDR2 SVGAGI (reference sequence). This CDR3 is CASSGPQGGGYEQYF. As DNA, the CDR3 is TGTGCCAGCAGTGGCCCGCAGGGTGGAGGCTACGAGCAGTACTTC.

The chain recombines TRBV18 with TRBJ1-1; maybe TRBD1 (6 bases). There are 15 residues in the CDR3. Trimming pared 0 bases from V and 4 bases from J, leaving 12 bases between. In germline, CDR1 is KGHSH, CDR2 LQKENI. CDR3 sequence: CASSPPSRGGTEAFF. CDR3 DNA: TGTGCCAGCTCACCACCGAGCAGGGGAGGCACTGAAGCTTTCTTT.

The rearrangement joins TRBV7-8 to TRBJ1-1; D remains unclear. Germline V gene lookup returns CDR1 SGHVS and CDR2 FQNEAQ. The germline V and J ends were trimmed by 1 base and 3 bases, with 12 bases remaining between them. The CDR3 is made up of 15 amino acids. CDR3 region: CASSLVSMADTEAFF. DNA of the CDR3: TGTGCCAGCAGCTTAGTCTCCATGGCGGACACTGAAGCTTTCTTT.

The V and J genes are TRBV7-3 and TRBJ2-1, with D tentatively TRBD1 (5 bases). Germline CDR1 SGHTA, CDR2 FQGTGA. V was shortened by 2 bases and J by 9 bases, with 14 bases between the two germline ends. CDR3 length: 14 amino acids. The CDR3 here is CASSLGRASREQFF. CDR3 bases: TGTGCCAGCAGCTTAGGCAGGGCTTCTCGTGAGCAGTTCTTC.

The CDR3, as DNA: TGTGCCAGCAGAGCTCGGGGGGCCAAAACTGAAGCTTTCTTT. Translated, it gives CASRARGAKTEAFF. The chain has TRBV5-4 and TRBJ1-1; TRBD1 might be the D (6 bases). The CDR3 length is 14 residues. Germline V CDR1 and CDR2: SGHNT, YYREEE (reference sequence). Trimming removed 5 bases from V and 5 bases from J, with 16 bases in between.

The chain recombines TRBV6-1 with TRBJ1-6; D unresolved. Trimming stripped 6 bases from V and 8 bases from J, with 17 bases between. Germline V gene lookup returns CDR1 MNHNS and CDR2 SASEGT. The CDR3 length is 15 residues. The CDR3 loop is CASRHPKGGDSPLHF. The DNA of the CDR3 is TGTGCCAGCAGGCATCCAAAGGGAGGAGATTCACCCCTCCACTTT.

This clone was observed a single time. The chain joins TRBV6-1 to TRBJ1-2, with D tentatively TRBD1 (6 bases). The V end was cut by 2 bases, the J end by 6 bases, with 16 bases between. The CDR3 loop spans 15 amino acids. Germline values: CDR1 MNHNS, CDR2 SASEGT. CDR3 sequence (DNA): TGTGCCAGCAGTGAATTGGCGGGGGCGCGAGATGGCTACACCTTC. Its protein product is CASSELAGARDGYTF.

A remark on this clone: The same CDR3 can be traced to other DNA sequences in this sample. The V and J genes are TRBV19 and TRBJ1-6; no clear D. Germline V lookup: CDR1 LNHDA, CDR2 SQIVND (reference sequence). There are 12 residues in the CDR3. With 3 bases removed from V and 7 bases from J, the gap between germline ends came to 4 bases. The CDR3 DNA reads TGTGCCAGTAGTATTGGAAATTCACCCCTCCACTTT. Its translation is CASSIGNSPLHF.

This chain uses TRBV19 with TRBJ1-6; 9 positions match TRBD1. The germline gives CDR1 LNHDA, CDR2 SQIVND (reference sequence). CDR3 size: 16 residues. V shed 6 bases, J shed 6 bases, and the junction held 9 bases outside the gene matches. The CDR3 loop reads CASSTGGRNSNSPLHF. For the CDR3, the DNA is TGTGCCAGTAGCACAGGGGGCCGAAATTCTAATTCACCCCTCCACTTT.

The chain carries TRBV7-3 and TRBJ2-5; D gene uncertain. The CDR3 has 15 amino acids. CDR1 and CDR2 from the germline V gene are SGHTA and FQGTGA. The V and J ends lost 1 base and 4 bases respectively, with 13 bases between them. The CDR3 DNA is TGTGCCAGCAGCTTAAGAGTGGGTTACCTAGAGACCCAGTACTTC. As protein: CASSLRVGYLETQYF.

The rearrangement joins TRBV6-1 to TRBJ2-2; 12 nucleotides agree with TRBD2. CDR3 length: 16 residues. The trim removed 4 bases at V and 3 bases at J, leaving 3 bases unmatched. CDR1 and CDR2 from the germline V gene are MNHNS and SASEGT. This CDR3 is CASSGLAGVDTGELFF. As DNA, the CDR3 is TGTGCCAGCAGTGGACTAGCGGGGGTTGACACCGGGGAGCTGTTTTTT.

This chain links TRBV28 with TRBJ1-5; D might be TRBD1 (6 bases). Germline assignment: CDR1 MDHEN and CDR2 SYDVKM. V lost 5 bases and J lost 9, with 23 bases in between. The CDR3 has 16 amino acids. The CDR3 spells CASSPGGQAGVWPQHF. CDR3 nucleotide sequence: TGTGCCAGCAGTCCCGGCGGTCAGGCAGGGGTTTGGCCCCAGCATTTT.

This sequence joins TRBV19 and TRBJ2-3; 8 bases align to TRBD2. The CDR3 contains 16 residues. Germline CDR1 LNHDA, CDR2 SQIVND (reference sequence). Germline trimming cut 5 bases from V and 0 bases from J; bases unmatched to any gene: 7. This CDR3 is CASSSIAGTSTDTQYF. DNA for the CDR3: TGTGCCAGTAGTTCCATAGCGGGGACTAGCACAGATACGCAGTATTTT.